Following are 11 T cell receptor beta chains from one sample sequenced in a study of cytotoxic CD8 clonotypes in ibrutinib-treated CLL. TCRdb's table, derived via immunoSEQ multiplex PCR, lists solely in-frame clones and lacks some. Of about 76,000 clones listed, over 65% are singletons. Source: PBMCs, taken after 24 months of ibrutinib treatment. These TCRs come from a human donor with chronic lymphocytic leukemia.

The V and J genes are TRBV7-2 and TRBJ1-3, with 9 bases lining up with TRBD1. This CDR3 comprises 14 residues. J gave up 8 bases and V 5 bases, and 7 bases lay outside the gene matches. Germline-derived CDR1 and CDR2 are SGHTA and FQGNSA. The CDR3 DNA follows: TGTGCCAGCAGCGACGGGACAGGGTTGTACACCATATATTTT. It is translated as CASSDGTGLYTIYF.

The V gene is TRBV7-2, the J gene TRBJ1-1; no firm D call. Trimming took off 3 bases at V and 5 bases at J, with 7 bases between the two ends. The CDR3 covers 12 residues. The germline V gene has CDR1 SGHTA and CDR2 FQGNSA. Written as DNA, the CDR3 is TGTGCCAGCAGCTTCGCGGGAACTGAAGCTTTCTTT. Encoded protein: CASSFAGTEAFF. The entire variable domain, with the rest obtained from reference TRBV7-2 and TRBJ1-1, is as follows: GAGVSQSPSNKVTEKGKDVELRCDPISGHTALYWYRQSLGQGLEFLIYFQGNSAPDKSGLPSDRFSAERTGGSVSTLTIQRTQQEDSAVYLCASSFAGTEAFFGQGTRLTVV.

This chain uses TRBV4-2 with TRBJ1-5; tentatively, D is TRBD1 (6 bases). Germline values: CDR1 LGHNA, CDR2 YNFKEQ. V lost 1 base and J lost 0, with 13 bases in between. The CDR3 consists of 17 residues. The CDR3 here is CASSQVGGLGSNQPQHF. The DNA for the CDR3 is TGTGCCAGCAGCCAAGTGGGGGGCTTAGGTAGCAATCAGCCCCAGCATTTT.

The chain links TRBV21-1 to TRBJ2-1; the table names TRBD1, a call not compared with the DNA. TRBV21-1 is a listed pseudogene. The length of the CDR3 is 14 residues. CDR3 coding DNA: TGTGCCAGCAGCACCCAGGGTAGGCTCAATGAGCAGTTCTTC. Protein: CASSTQGRLNEQFF.

The chain carries TRBV30 and TRBJ2-2, with D possibly being TRBD1 (5 bases). The V gene's germline CDR1 is GTSNPN and CDR2 SVGIG (reference sequence). V shed 0 bases and J shed 7 bases, with 15 bases lying between them. This CDR3 region has 15 residues. CDR3 amino acids: CAWSVRQGSGGELFF. Here the CDR3 DNA reads TGTGCCTGGAGTGTACGTCAGGGTAGTGGCGGGGAGCTGTTTTTT.

J is TRBJ2-7 and V is TRBV23-1; either TRBD1 or TRBD2 may fit D (5 bases each). TRBV23-1 is flagged as an ORF with uncertain function. There are 15 residues in the CDR3. V lost 8 bases and J lost 4, with 21 bases in between. CDR3 residues: CASFRSGPWLYEQYF. The CDR3, as DNA: TGCGCCAGCTTCAGATCGGGACCTTGGTTATACGAGCAGTACTTC.

The rearrangement joins TRBV2 to TRBJ2-7; weak D call: TRBD2 (6 bases). This CDR3 comprises 15 residues. Germline-derived CDR1 and CDR2 are SNHLY and FYNNEI. Trimming stripped 6 bases from V and 0 bases from J, with 15 bases between. This chain's CDR3 is CASRTGTPFSYEQYF. CDR3 nucleotide sequence: TGTGCCAGCAGAACCGGGACTCCCTTCTCCTACGAGCAGTACTTC. Using reference TRBV2 and TRBJ2-7 for the parts outside the CDR3, the full variable domain is EPEVTQTPSHQVTQMGQEVILRCVPISNHLYFYWYRQILGQKVEFLVSFYNNEISEKSEIFDDQFSVERPDGSNFTLKIRSTKLEDSAMYFCASRTGTPFSYEQYFGPGTRLTVT.

The chain is built from TRBV27 and TRBJ2-1; D possibly corresponds to TRBD1 (5 bases). This CDR3 has 15 amino acids. Germline V gene data show CDR1 as MNHEY and CDR2 as SMNVEV (reference sequence). The V end was cut by 4 bases, the J end by 7 bases, with 17 bases between. The CDR3: CASSSGFVGLNEQFF. The CDR3 nucleotides read TGTGCCAGCAGTTCAGGGTTCGTGGGCCTGAATGAGCAGTTCTTC.

The chain employs TRBV5-4 and TRBJ2-3, with 11 bases fitting TRBD2. CDR1 is SGHNT, CDR2 YYREEE, per germline (reference sequence). The CDR3 runs to 16 residues. The J segment lost 2 bases and the V segment lost 3 bases, leaving 5 bases of the junction unmatched. CDR3 sequence reads: CASSSASGRNTDTQYF. For the CDR3, the DNA is TGTGCCAGCAGCTCAGCTAGCGGGAGGAACACAGATACGCAGTATTTT.

The chain couples TRBV7-3 to TRBJ2-7; 7 bases align to TRBD2. The V gene's germline CDR1 is SGHTA and CDR2 FQGTGA. The length of the CDR3 is 13 residues. Trimming removed 5 bases from V and 0 bases from J; junction bases left unmatched: 1. The CDR3: CASSPSGSYEQYF. Here the CDR3 DNA reads TGTGCCAGCAGCCCTAGCGGCTCCTACGAGCAGTACTTC.

This chain connects TRBV5-5 to TRBJ2-7, with unresolved D. This CDR3 contains 15 residues. Trimming cost V 3 bases and J 0 bases, with 13 bases left between them. The V gene's germline CDR1 is SGHKS and CDR2 YYEKEE (reference sequence). The chain's CDR3 is CASSSDGLSSYEQYF. DNA for the CDR3: TGTGCCAGCAGCTCGGACGGGTTGAGCTCCTACGAGCAGTACTTC. The whole variable domain, remainder taken from reference TRBV5-5 and TRBJ2-7, is DAGVTQSPTHLIKTRGQQVTLRCSPISGHKSVSWYQQVLGQGPQFIFQYYEKEERGRGNFPDRFSARQFPNYSSELNVNALLLGDSALYLCASSSDGLSSYEQYFGPGTRLTVT.